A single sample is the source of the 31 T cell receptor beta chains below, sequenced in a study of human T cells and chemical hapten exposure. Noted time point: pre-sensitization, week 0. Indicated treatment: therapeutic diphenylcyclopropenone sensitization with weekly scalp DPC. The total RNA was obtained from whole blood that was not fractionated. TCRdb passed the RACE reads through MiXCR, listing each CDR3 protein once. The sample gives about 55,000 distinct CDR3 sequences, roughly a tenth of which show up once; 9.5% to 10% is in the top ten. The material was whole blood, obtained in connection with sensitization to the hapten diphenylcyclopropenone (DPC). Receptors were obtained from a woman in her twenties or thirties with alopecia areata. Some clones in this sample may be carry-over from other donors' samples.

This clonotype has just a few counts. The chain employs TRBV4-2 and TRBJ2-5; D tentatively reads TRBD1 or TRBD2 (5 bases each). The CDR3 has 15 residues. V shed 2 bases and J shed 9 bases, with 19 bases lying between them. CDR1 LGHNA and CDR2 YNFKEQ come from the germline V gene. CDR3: CASSQSAGTAAAQYF. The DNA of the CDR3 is TGTGCCAGCAGCCAATCCGCCGGGACCGCCGCGGCCCAGTACTTC.

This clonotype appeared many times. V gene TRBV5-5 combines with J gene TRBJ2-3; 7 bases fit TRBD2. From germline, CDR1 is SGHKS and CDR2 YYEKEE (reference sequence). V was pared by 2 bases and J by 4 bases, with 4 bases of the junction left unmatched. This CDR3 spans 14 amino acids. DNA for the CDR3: TGTGCCAGCAGCTTTTTGGCGGGAGCAGATACGCAGTATTTT. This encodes CASSFLAGADTQYF.

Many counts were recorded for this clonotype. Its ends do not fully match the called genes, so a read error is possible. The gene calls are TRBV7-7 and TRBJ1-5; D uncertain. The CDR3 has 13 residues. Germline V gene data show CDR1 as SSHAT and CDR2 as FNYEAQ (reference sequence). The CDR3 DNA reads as TGTGCTAGCAGCCGGGATACCAATCAGCCCCAGCATTTT. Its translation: CASSRDTNQPQHF.

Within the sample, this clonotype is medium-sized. As DNA, the CDR3 is TGTGCCACCAGTGATCCTCGGGGAGGAAACATTCAGTACTTC. Translation: CATSDPRGGNIQYF. The chain is built from TRBV24-1 and TRBJ2-4; D may be TRBD2 (6 bases). The ends were cut back, 3 bases at V and 6 bases at J, with 11 bases in the middle. From germline, CDR1 is KGHDR and CDR2 SFDVKD. This CDR3 is built from 14 residues.

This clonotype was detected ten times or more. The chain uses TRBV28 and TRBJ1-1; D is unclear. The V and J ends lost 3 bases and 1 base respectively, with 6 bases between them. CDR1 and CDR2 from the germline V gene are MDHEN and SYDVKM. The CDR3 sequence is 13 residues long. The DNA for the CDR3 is TGTGCCAGCAGTTTCTCGGGGAACACTGAAGCTTTCTTT. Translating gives CASSFSGNTEAFF.

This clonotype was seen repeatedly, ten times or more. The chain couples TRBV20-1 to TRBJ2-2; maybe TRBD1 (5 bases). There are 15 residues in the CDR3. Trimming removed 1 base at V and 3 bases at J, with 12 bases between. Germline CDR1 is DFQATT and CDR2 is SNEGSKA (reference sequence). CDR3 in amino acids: CSARAAGLDTGELFF. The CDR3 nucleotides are TGCAGTGCTAGAGCGGCAGGGTTAGACACCGGGGAGCTGTTTTTT.

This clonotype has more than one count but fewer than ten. The CDR3 DNA sequence: TGTGCCAGCAGCCAAAGCCGGGCGGTTGGTGTGGAGTACTTC. Translation gives CASSQSRAVGVEYF. The chain combines TRBV3-1 with TRBJ2-7; no firm D call. From germline, CDR1 is LGHDT and CDR2 YNNKEL (reference sequence). CDR3 length equals 14 residues. V lost 2 bases and J 11 bases, leaving 19 bases between the germline ends.

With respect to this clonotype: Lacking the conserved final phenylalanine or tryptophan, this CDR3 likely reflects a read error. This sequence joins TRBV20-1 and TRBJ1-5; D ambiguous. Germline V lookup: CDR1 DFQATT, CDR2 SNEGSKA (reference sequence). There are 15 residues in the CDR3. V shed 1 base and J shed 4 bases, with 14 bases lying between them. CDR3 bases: TGCAGTGCTAGAGTCCGGGCAGGCCAAAATCAGCCCCAGCATTTG. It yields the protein CSARVRAGQNQPQHL.

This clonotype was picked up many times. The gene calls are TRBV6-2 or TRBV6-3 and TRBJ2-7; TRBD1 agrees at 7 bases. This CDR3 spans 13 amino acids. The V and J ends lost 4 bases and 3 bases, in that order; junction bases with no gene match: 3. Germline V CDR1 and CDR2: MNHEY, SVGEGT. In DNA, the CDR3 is TGTGCCAGCAGTTTGCAGGGGGACTACGAGCAGTACTTC. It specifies CASSLQGDYEQYF.

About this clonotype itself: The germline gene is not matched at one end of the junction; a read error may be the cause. The CDR3 loop is CGARGVASGEQYF. As DNA, the CDR3 is TGCGGTGCTAGAGGAGTGGCTAGCGGCGAGCAGTACTTC. The chain has TRBV20-1 and TRBJ2-7; 7 bases are a match to TRBD2. Per germline, CDR1 DFQATT and CDR2 SNEGSKA (reference sequence). The CDR3 has 13 amino acids.

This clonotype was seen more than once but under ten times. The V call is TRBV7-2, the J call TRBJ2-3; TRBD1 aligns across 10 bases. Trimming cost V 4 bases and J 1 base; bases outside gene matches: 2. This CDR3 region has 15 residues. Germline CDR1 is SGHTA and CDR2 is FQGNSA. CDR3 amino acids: CASSYGTGGTDTQYF. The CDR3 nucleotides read TGTGCCAGCAGCTACGGGACAGGGGGCACAGATACGCAGTATTTT.

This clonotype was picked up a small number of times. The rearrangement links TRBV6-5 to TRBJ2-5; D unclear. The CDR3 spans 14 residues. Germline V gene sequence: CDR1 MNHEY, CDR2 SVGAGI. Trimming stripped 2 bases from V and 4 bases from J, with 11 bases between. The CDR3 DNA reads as TGTGCCAGCAGTTACAACACCCATTCAGAGACCCAGTACTTC. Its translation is CASSYNTHSETQYF.

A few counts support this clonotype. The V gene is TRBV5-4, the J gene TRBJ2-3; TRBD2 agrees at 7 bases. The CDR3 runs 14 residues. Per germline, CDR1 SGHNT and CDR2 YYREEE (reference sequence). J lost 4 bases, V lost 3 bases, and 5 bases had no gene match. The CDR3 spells CASSSQRGADTQYF. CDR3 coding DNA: TGTGCCAGCAGCTCACAGCGGGGAGCAGATACGCAGTATTTT.

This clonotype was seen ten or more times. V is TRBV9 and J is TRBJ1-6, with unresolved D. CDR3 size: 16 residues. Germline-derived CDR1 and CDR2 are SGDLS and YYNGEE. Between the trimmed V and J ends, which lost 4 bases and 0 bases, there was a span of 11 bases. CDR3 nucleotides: TGTGCCAGCAGCCTAGATAGCCGCTCCTATAATTCACCCCTCCACTTT. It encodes CASSLDSRSYNSPLHF.

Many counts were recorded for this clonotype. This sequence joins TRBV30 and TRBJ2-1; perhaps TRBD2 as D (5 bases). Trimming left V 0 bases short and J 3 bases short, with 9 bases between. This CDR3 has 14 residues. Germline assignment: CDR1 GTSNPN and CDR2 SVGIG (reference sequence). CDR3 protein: CAWSVTGYYNEQFF. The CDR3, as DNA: TGTGCCTGGAGTGTTACGGGGTACTACAATGAGCAGTTCTTC. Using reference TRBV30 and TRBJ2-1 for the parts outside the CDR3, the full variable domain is SQTIHQWPATLVQPVGSPLSLECTVEGTSNPNLYWYRQAAGRGLQLLFYSVGIGQISSEVPQNLSASRPQDRQFILSSKKLLLSDSGFYLCAWSVTGYYNEQFFGPGTRLTVL.

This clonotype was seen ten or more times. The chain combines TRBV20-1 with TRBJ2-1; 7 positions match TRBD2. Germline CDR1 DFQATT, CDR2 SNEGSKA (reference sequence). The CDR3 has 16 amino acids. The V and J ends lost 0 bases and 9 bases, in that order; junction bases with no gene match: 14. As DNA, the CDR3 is TGCAGTGCTAGAGACGGTTGGCAGTCACAGCGGGGTGAGCAGTTCTTC. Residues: CSARDGWQSQRGEQFF.

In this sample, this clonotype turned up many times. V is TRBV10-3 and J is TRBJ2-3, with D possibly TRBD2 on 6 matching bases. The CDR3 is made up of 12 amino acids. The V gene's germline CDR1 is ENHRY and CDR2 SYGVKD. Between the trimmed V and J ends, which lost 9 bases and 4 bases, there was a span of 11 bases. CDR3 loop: CAMNGGADTQYF. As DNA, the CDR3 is TGTGCCATGAACGGGGGAGCAGATACGCAGTATTTT.

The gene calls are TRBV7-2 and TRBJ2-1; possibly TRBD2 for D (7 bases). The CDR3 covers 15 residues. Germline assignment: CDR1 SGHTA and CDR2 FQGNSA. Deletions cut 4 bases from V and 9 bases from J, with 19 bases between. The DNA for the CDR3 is TGTGCCAGCAGCTCGGGGGGCCAGCCCGGAGCTGAGCAGTTCTTC. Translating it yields CASSSGGQPGAEQFF.

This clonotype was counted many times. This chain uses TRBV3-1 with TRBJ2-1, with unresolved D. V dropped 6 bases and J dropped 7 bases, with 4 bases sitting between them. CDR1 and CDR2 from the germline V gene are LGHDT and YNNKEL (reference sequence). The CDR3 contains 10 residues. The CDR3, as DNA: TGTGCCAGCAGGGGGAATGAGCAGTTCTTC. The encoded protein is CASRGNEQFF.

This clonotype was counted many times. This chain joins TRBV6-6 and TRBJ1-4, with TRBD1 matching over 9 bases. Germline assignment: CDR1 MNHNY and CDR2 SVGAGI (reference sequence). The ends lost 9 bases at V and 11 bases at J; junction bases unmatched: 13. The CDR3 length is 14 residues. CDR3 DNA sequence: TGTGCCAGTCGAGGGGGACAGGGTGCAGACAAACTGTTTTTT. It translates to CASRGGQGADKLFF.

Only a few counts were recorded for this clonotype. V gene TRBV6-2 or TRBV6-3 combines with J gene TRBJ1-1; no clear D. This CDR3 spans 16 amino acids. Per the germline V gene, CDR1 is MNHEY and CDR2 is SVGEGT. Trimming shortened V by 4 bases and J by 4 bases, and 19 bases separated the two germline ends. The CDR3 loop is CASSSPRLSQSTEAFF. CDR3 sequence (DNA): TGTGCCAGCAGTTCTCCCCGTCTATCCCAGAGCACTGAAGCTTTCTTT.

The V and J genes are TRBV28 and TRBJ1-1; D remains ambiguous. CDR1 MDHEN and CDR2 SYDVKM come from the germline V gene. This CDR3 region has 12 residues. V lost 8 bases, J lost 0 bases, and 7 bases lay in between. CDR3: CASLQLNTEAFF. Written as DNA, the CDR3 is TGTGCCAGCCTCCAACTGAACACTGAAGCTTTCTTT.

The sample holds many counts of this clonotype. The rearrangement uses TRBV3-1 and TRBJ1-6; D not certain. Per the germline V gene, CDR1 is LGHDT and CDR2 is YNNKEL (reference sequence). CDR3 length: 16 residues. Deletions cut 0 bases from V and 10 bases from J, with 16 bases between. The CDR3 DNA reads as TGTGCCAGCAGCCAAGATGAGGAGGTCCTGGGATCACCCCTCCACTTT. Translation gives CASSQDEEVLGSPLHF.

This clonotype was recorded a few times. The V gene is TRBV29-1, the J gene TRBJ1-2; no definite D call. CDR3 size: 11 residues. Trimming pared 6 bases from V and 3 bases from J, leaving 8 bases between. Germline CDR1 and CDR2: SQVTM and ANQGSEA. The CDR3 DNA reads TGCAGCGTCTCAGGAGACTATGGCTACACCTTC. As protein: CSVSGDYGYTF.

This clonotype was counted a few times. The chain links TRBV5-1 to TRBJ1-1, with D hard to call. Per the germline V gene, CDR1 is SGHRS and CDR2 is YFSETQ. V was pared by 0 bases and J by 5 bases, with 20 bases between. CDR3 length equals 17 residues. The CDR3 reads CASSLVFGGRVGTEAFF. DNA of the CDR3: TGCGCCAGCAGCTTGGTATTCGGTGGTAGGGTCGGGACTGAAGCTTTCTTT.

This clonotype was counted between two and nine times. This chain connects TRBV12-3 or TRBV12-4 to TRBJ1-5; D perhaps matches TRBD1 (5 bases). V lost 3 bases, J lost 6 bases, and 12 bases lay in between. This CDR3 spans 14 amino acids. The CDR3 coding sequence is TGTGCCAGCAGTTTGGCCAGGGCAGGTCAGCCCCAGCATTTT. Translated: CASSLARAGQPQHF.

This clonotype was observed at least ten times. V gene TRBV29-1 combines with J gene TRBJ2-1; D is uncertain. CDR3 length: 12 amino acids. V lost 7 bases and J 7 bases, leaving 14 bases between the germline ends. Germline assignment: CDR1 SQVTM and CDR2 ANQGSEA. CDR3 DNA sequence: TGCAGCGCCCCTGGGCTAGGTAATGAGCAGTTCTTC. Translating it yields CSAPGLGNEQFF.

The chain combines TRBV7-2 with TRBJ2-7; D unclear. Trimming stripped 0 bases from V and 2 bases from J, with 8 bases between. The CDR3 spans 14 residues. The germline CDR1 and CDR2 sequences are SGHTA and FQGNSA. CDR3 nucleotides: TGTGCCAGCAGCTTAGCGGTCGGAACCTACGAGCAGTACTTC. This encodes CASSLAVGTYEQYF.

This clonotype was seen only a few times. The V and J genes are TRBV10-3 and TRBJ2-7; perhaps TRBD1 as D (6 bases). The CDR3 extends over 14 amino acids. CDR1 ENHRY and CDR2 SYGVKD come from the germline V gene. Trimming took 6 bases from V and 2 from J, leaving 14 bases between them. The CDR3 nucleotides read TGTGCCATCAGGGGGGACAACGGAGCCTACGAGCAGTACTTC. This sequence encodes CAIRGDNGAYEQYF.

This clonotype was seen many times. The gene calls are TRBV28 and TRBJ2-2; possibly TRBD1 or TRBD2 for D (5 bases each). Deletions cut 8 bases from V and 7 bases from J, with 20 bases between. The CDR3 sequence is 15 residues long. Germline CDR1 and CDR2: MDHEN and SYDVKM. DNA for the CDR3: TGTGCCAGCCGCTTAGTTACGGGGACGGGCGGGGAGCTGTTTTTT. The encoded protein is CASRLVTGTGGELFF. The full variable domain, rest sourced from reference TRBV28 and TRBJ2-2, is DVKVTQSSRYLVKRTGEKVFLECVQDMDHENMFWYRQDPGLGLRLIYFSYDVKMKEKGDIPEGYSVSREKKERFSLILESASTNQTSMYLCASRLVTGTGGELFFGEGSRLTVL.

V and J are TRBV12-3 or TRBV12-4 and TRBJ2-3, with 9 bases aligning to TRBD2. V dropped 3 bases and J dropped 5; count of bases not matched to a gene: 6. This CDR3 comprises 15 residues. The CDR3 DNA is TGTGCCAGCAGTTTCTTGCGGGGGGGACAAGATACGCAGTATTTT. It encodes CASSFLRGGQDTQYF.